One and the same sample provided the 23 T cell receptor beta chains below, sequenced in a study of blood T cell repertoires in COVID-19. Assay used: immunoSEQ multiplex PCR; TCRdb lists only in-frame clones, some missing. This sample yields under 120,000 clones, of which 70% to 80% are seen a single time; more than 20% belongs to the top ten. The sample was peripheral blood. The receptors here all came from a man in his 70s with active or convalescent COVID-19.

The rearrangement links TRBV9 to TRBJ1-1, with 10 bases matching TRBD1. The J segment lost 5 bases and the V segment lost 0 bases, leaving 1 base of the junction unmatched. The CDR3 contains 14 residues. The germline gives CDR1 SGDLS, CDR2 YYNGEE. The CDR3 nucleotides read TGTGCCAGCAGCGTAGAGGACAGGGGGACTGAAGCTTTCTTT. Protein sequence: CASSVEDRGTEAFF.

This chain uses TRBV18 with TRBJ1-6; the match to TRBD1 covers 8 bases. With V trimmed by 3 bases and J by 0 bases, 10 bases remained unmatched. The CDR3 runs to 19 residues. The germline V gene encodes CDR1 KGHSH and CDR2 LQKENI. CDR3 loop: CASSPWTGRDSSYNSPLHF. The CDR3 region has the DNA TGTGCCAGCTCACCCTGGACAGGGAGGGATAGCTCCTATAATTCACCCCTCCACTTT.

This clone was found once. The chain combines TRBV5-1 with TRBJ1-2; D possibly corresponds to TRBD1 (5 bases). The CDR3 loop spans 14 amino acids. Germline V gene data show CDR1 as SGHRS and CDR2 as YFSETQ. V lost 1 base, J lost 6 bases, and 13 bases lay in between. The CDR3 here is CASSLPGTDNGYTF. DNA for the CDR3: TGCGCCAGCAGCTTGCCGGGGACTGATAATGGCTACACCTTC.

The genes are TRBV7-3 and TRBJ2-3; possibly TRBD1 for D (6 bases). The CDR3 is 13 residues long. The V end lost 5 bases, the J end lost 6 bases, and 12 bases lay between the germline ends. Germline CDR1 SGHTA, CDR2 FQGTGA. The CDR3 spells CASSNNQGDTQYF. The CDR3, as DNA: TGTGCCAGCAGCAACAACCAGGGGGATACGCAGTATTTT.

A single count supports this clone. The gene calls are TRBV5-1 and TRBJ2-1; 9 bases map to TRBD1. The junction had 9 bases not matched to a gene; V was cut back by 4 bases and J by 7 bases. Germline V gene sequence: CDR1 SGHRS, CDR2 YFSETQ. This CDR3 has 15 residues. CDR3 bases: TGCGCCAGCAGCCTTGGGACAGGGTCTACAAATGAGCAGTTCTTC. It encodes CASSLGTGSTNEQFF.

The chain combines TRBV3-1 (or the pseudogene TRBV3-2) with TRBJ2-3, with TRBD2 matching over 8 bases. CDR3 length equals 15 residues. The J segment lost 3 bases and the V segment lost 4 bases, leaving 6 bases of the junction unmatched. Germline V gene lookup returns CDR1 LGHDT and CDR2 YNNKEL (reference sequence). The CDR3 DNA reads TGTGCCAGCAGCCTACGGGGGGGCCAGACAGATACGCAGTATTTT. It specifies CASSLRGGQTDTQYF.

This clone has a handful of counts. The V gene is TRBV5-1, the J gene TRBJ1-6; 7 nucleotides line up with TRBD1. CDR3 length: 14 residues. Trimming at V came to 7 bases and at J to 9 bases, leaving 10 bases not matched to a gene. Germline lookup yields CDR1 SGHRS and CDR2 YFSETQ. DNA for the CDR3: TGCGCCAGCCACGACAGGGCCGATGGTTCACCCCTCCACTTT. This gives the protein CASHDRADGSPLHF.

V usage is TRBV5-1 and J usage is TRBJ2-2, with D hard to call. CDR1 and CDR2 from the germline V gene are SGHRS and YFSETQ. V was clipped by 0 bases and J by 1 base, with 7 bases between them. The CDR3 totals 15 residues. The CDR3 nucleotides read TGCGCCAGCAGCTTGGCCGCAGGGAACACCGGGGAGCTGTTTTTT. Protein sequence: CASSLAAGNTGELFF.

This chain joins TRBV19 and TRBJ2-3, with TRBD2 matching 10 bases. The CDR3 is 14 residues long. After removal of 6 bases from V and 6 bases from J, the junction contained 6 bases not matched to a gene. Germline V gives CDR1 LNHDA, CDR2 SQIVND (reference sequence). The CDR3 sequence: CASSKREGFDTQYF. The CDR3 DNA reads TGTGCCAGTAGCAAGCGGGAGGGCTTTGATACGCAGTATTTT. Together with reference TRBV19 and TRBJ2-3, the CDR3 gives the full variable domain: DGGITQSPKYLFRKEGQNVTLSCEQNLNHDAMYWYRQDPGQGLRLIYYSQIVNDFQKGDIAEGYSVSREKKESFPLTVTSAQKNPTAFYLCASSKREGFDTQYFGPGTRLTVL.

The rearrangement uses TRBV14 and TRBJ2-7, with D uncertain. Looked up from germline, CDR1 is SGHDN and CDR2 is FVKESK. The CDR3 contains 14 residues. Deletions cut 4 bases from V and 0 bases from J, with 10 bases between. The CDR3 DNA reads as TGTGCCAGCAGCCCACAGATAGTCTCCTACGAGCAGTACTTC. As protein: CASSPQIVSYEQYF.

The CDR3 region is CASSPRLTVYSNQPQHF. The CDR3 nucleotides read TGTGCCAGCAGTCCGAGATTGACAGTTTATAGCAATCAGCCCCAGCATTTT. This chain joins TRBV28 and TRBJ1-5, with D perhaps TRBD1 (5 bases). Germline loops: CDR1 MDHEN, CDR2 SYDVKM. There are 17 residues in the CDR3. Trimming took off 5 bases at V and 0 bases at J, with 17 bases between the two ends.

This clone was recorded a few times. V and J are TRBV19 and TRBJ2-7; D perhaps matches TRBD1 (6 bases). The CDR3 spans 14 residues. Trimming pared 9 bases from V and 4 bases from J, leaving 19 bases between. The germline CDR1 and CDR2 sequences are LNHDA and SQIVND (reference sequence). The CDR3 DNA sequence: TGTGCCAGCGCTAAAACGGGACAACAGTACGAGCAGTACTTC. It codes for CASAKTGQQYEQYF.

This chain links TRBV19 with TRBJ1-1; D remains ambiguous. Trimming took 1 base from V and 0 from J, leaving 6 bases between them. The CDR3 has 14 amino acids. CDR1 and CDR2 (germline): LNHDA, SQIVND (reference sequence). The CDR3 DNA reads TGTGCCAGTAGTATAGGGGAGGTGAACACTGAAGCTTTCTTT. Translation: CASSIGEVNTEAFF.

To note about this clone: Other DNA sequences of this sample code for an identical CDR3. The V and J genes are TRBV5-4 and TRBJ1-3; maybe TRBD1 (5 bases). Germline CDR1 reads SGHNT; CDR2 reads YYREEE (reference sequence). This CDR3 has 15 residues. Between the trimmed V and J ends, which lost 0 bases and 0 bases, there was a span of 7 bases. CDR3 DNA: TGTGCCAGCAGCTTGGACAGGAACTCTGGAAACACCATATATTTT. Translation gives CASSLDRNSGNTIYF.

The V gene is TRBV25-1, the J gene TRBJ2-4, with a weak D call TRBD2 (5 bases). Trimming took 5 bases from V and 7 from J, leaving 15 bases between them. Germline loops: CDR1 MGHDK, CDR2 SYGVNS. The CDR3 is 14 residues long. CDR3 amino acids: CASSKEASSNIQYF. DNA of the CDR3: TGTGCCAGCAGTAAAGAGGCATCTAGCAACATTCAGTACTTC.

The chain uses TRBV19 and TRBJ1-6; 7 bases line up with TRBD1. The V gene end was trimmed by 7 bases and the J gene end by 5 bases; junction bases not matched to a gene: 2. This CDR3 contains 13 residues. Germline CDR1 and CDR2: LNHDA and SQIVND (reference sequence). The CDR3 here is CASKTGDNSPLHF. In DNA form, the CDR3 reads TGTGCCAGTAAAACAGGGGATAATTCACCCCTCCACTTT. Supplemented by reference TRBV19 and TRBJ1-6, the full variable domain reads DGGITQSPKYLFRKEGQNVTLSCEQNLNHDAMYWYRQDPGQGLRLIYYSQIVNDFQKGDIAEGYSVSREKKESFPLTVTSAQKNPTAFYLCASKTGDNSPLHFGNGTRLTVT.

The V and J genes are TRBV10-3 and TRBJ1-3, with 9 positions matching TRBD1. The CDR3 sequence is 14 residues long. Trimming cost V 6 bases and J 2 bases; bases outside gene matches: 2. Looked up from germline, CDR1 is ENHRY and CDR2 is SYGVKD. The CDR3 DNA is TGTGCCATCAGGGGGACAGGGACTGGAAACACCATATATTTT. Its protein product is CAIRGTGTGNTIYF.

This chain joins TRBV27 and TRBJ2-5; D is perhaps TRBD1 (6 bases). The CDR3 totals 13 residues. Germline values: CDR1 MNHEY, CDR2 SMNVEV (reference sequence). The ends were cut back, 8 bases at V and 0 bases at J, with 10 bases in the middle. In DNA form, the CDR3 reads TGTGCCAGCGGACGGGACAACCAAGAGACCCAGTACTTC. Its protein product is CASGRDNQETQYF.

The J gene is TRBJ1-1, the V gene TRBV19; 7 bases fit TRBD1. V lost 9 bases and J lost 0; bases outside the gene matches: 4. The CDR3 is 13 residues long. CDR1 and CDR2 (germline): LNHDA, SQIVND (reference sequence). The CDR3 DNA follows: TGTGCCAGCAGGGGGGCCATGAACACTGAAGCTTTCTTT. Translated: CASRGAMNTEAFF.

The chain combines TRBV6-2 or TRBV6-3 with TRBJ1-2; 9 positions match TRBD1. The V segment lost 5 bases and the J segment 6 bases; nucleotides outside the gene matches: 16. Germline-derived CDR1 and CDR2 are MNHEY and SVGEGT. The CDR3 is 17 residues long. CDR3 DNA sequence: TGTGCCAGCAGTAAAACGTCTGGGATCACAGGGGGCAATGGCTACACCTTC. Translated: CASSKTSGITGGNGYTF.

The rearrangement joins TRBV7-6 to TRBJ1-4; 8 nucleotides align to TRBD1. V was clipped by 5 bases and J by 7 bases; unmatched bases: 9. CDR1 is SGHVS, CDR2 FNYEAQ, per germline. The CDR3 loop spans 15 amino acids. Here the CDR3 reads CASSLDRGRTEKLFF. As DNA, the CDR3 is TGTGCCAGCAGCCTCGACAGGGGTCGGACTGAAAAACTGTTTTTT.

This rearrangement joins TRBV5-5 to TRBJ2-1, with 10 bases aligning to TRBD2. Trimming at V came to 4 bases and at J to 7 bases, leaving 8 bases not matched to a gene. Per germline, CDR1 SGHKS and CDR2 YYEKEE (reference sequence). The CDR3 length is 15 residues. CDR3 in DNA: TGTGCCAGCAGCCCCCGACTAGCGGGCGGGAATGAGCAGTTCTTC. It is translated as CASSPRLAGGNEQFF.

The V and J genes are TRBV29-1 and TRBJ1-2; D is ambiguous. Trimming pared 4 bases from V and 2 bases from J, leaving 5 bases between. The CDR3 has 11 residues. The germline CDR1 and CDR2 sequences are SQVTM and ANQGSEA. The chain's CDR3 is CSVVENYGYTF. In nucleotides, the CDR3 is TGCAGCGTTGTTGAGAACTATGGCTACACCTTC.